Listed here are 27 T cell receptor beta chains from one sample, sequenced in a study of memory CD4+ T cells and cytomegalovirus serostatus. TCRdb's table, derived via immunoSEQ multiplex PCR, lists solely in-frame clones and lacks some. The sample has about 59,000 clones, roughly 77% seen once. Single viable CD3+CD4+CD8-CD45RO+ cells were sorted as the memory CD4+ T cells. The sample was memory CD4+ T cells from blood. Receptor source: an adult in good health and CMV-seronegative.

This sequence joins TRBV2 and TRBJ1-6; 7 nucleotides align to TRBD1. This CDR3 contains 14 residues. Germline lookup yields CDR1 SNHLY and CDR2 FYNNEI. Trimming at V came to 6 bases and at J to 5 bases, leaving 4 bases not matched to a gene. The CDR3 nucleotides are TGTGCCAGCAGGACCGGGACAGATAATTCACCCCTCCACTTT. Encoded protein: CASRTGTDNSPLHF. The full variable domain, rest sourced from reference TRBV2 and TRBJ1-6, is EPEVTQTPSHQVTQMGQEVILRCVPISNHLYFYWYRQILGQKVEFLVSFYNNEISEKSEIFDDQFSVERPDGSNFTLKIRSTKLEDSAMYFCASRTGTDNSPLHFGNGTRLTVT.

V gene TRBV10-2 combines with J gene TRBJ2-2; D gene ambiguous. In germline, CDR1 is WSHSY, CDR2 SAAADI. The CDR3 loop spans 13 amino acids. Trimming removed 5 bases from V and 1 base from J, with 5 bases in between. CDR3 in DNA: TGCGCCAGCAGTTCACAGAACACCGGGGAGCTGTTTTTT. Translated: CASSSQNTGELFF.

CDR3 nucleotide sequence: TGTGCCAGCGGCCCAGGAGGGGCAGCGAATCAGCCCCAGCATTTT. As protein: CASGPGGAANQPQHF. This chain links TRBV5-8 with TRBJ1-5; D is possibly TRBD1 (5 bases). V was trimmed by 7 bases and J by 4 bases, leaving 18 bases between them. There are 15 residues in the CDR3. Germline V gene data show CDR1 as SGHTS and CDR2 as YDEGEE. Full variable domain (outside the CDR3, taken from reference TRBV5-8 and TRBJ1-5): EAGVTQSPTHLIKTRGQQATLRCSPISGHTSVYWYQQALGLGLQFLLWYDEGEERNRGNFPPRFSGRQFPNYSSELNVNALELEDSALYLCASGPGGAANQPQHFGDGTRLSIL.

This chain links TRBV19 with TRBJ1-1, with D perhaps matching TRBD1 (6 bases). The germline gives CDR1 LNHDA, CDR2 SQIVND (reference sequence). This CDR3 comprises 15 residues. Trimming pared 5 bases from V and 4 bases from J, leaving 17 bases between. Here the CDR3 reads CASSERRDIGTEAFF. The CDR3 DNA is TGTGCCAGTAGTGAACGGAGGGACATAGGCACTGAAGCTTTCTTT.

The chain carries TRBV7-3 and TRBJ2-3, with D unresolved. Trimming pared 5 bases from V and 7 bases from J, leaving 13 bases between. The CDR3 is made up of 13 amino acids. Germline V gene sequence: CDR1 SGHTA, CDR2 FQGTGA. CDR3 in amino acids: CASSTLVGNTQYF. DNA for the CDR3: TGTGCCAGCAGCACATTAGTAGGGAATACGCAGTATTTT.

About this clone itself: Germline is not matched at one junction end, which may reflect a read error. This chain links TRBV19 with TRBJ1-5; 10 nucleotides align to TRBD1. The CDR3 contains 16 residues. CDR1 LNHDA and CDR2 SQIVND come from the germline V gene (reference sequence). In DNA form, the CDR3 reads TGTGCCAGTAGTCTAGACAGGGGGCTTGGCAATCAGCCCCAGCATTTT. It translates to CASSLDRGLGNQPQHF.

This chain joins TRBV20-1 and TRBJ1-2; TRBD1 is a possible D gene (5 bases). Trimming left V 7 bases short and J 7 bases short, with 13 bases between. The CDR3 runs 11 residues. Germline V gene data show CDR1 as DFQATT and CDR2 as SNEGSKA (reference sequence). Written as DNA, the CDR3 is TGCAGTGGGGCCGGAGGGGTTGGCTACACCTTC. This translates into CSGAGGVGYTF.

The gene calls are TRBV7-2 and TRBJ2-5; 10 nucleotides agree with TRBD2. Unmatched junction bases numbered 5, after V lost 2 bases and J lost 5 bases. The CDR3 contains 15 residues. Per the germline V gene, CDR1 is SGHTA and CDR2 is FQGNSA. Here the CDR3 reads CASSLTGTSVETQYF. CDR3 coding DNA: TGTGCCAGCAGCTTAACCGGGACTAGCGTCGAGACCCAGTACTTC.

This clone was observed a single time. V usage is TRBV5-1 and J usage is TRBJ2-1, with TRBD1 as a possible D gene (5 bases). The ends were cut back, 4 bases at V and 6 bases at J, with 14 bases in the middle. Germline CDR1 is SGHRS and CDR2 is YFSETQ. The CDR3 has 14 residues. This CDR3 reads CASSRQGPGNEQFF. CDR3 nucleotides: TGCGCCAGCAGCCGGCAGGGTCCGGGCAATGAGCAGTTCTTC.

The chain couples TRBV11-3 to TRBJ2-1; 9 bases line up with TRBD2. The trim removed 5 bases at V and 2 bases at J, leaving 4 bases unmatched. Germline CDR1 and CDR2: SGHNT and YENEEA. There are 15 residues in the CDR3. The CDR3 loop is CASSPSGTTYNEQFF. In nucleotides, the CDR3 is TGTGCCAGCAGCCCTAGCGGGACCACCTACAATGAGCAGTTCTTC.

V gene TRBV29-1 combines with J gene TRBJ2-3; 10 bases agree with TRBD2. The junction had 18 bases not matched to a gene; V was cut back by 1 base and J by 5 bases. Germline CDR1 is SQVTM and CDR2 is ANQGSEA. This CDR3 is 19 amino acids long. The CDR3 nucleotides are TGCAGCGTTGAAGGGGGAGGGGGAAGCGGGAGGGCCATGGGAGATACGCAGTATTTT. Protein product: CSVEGGGGSGRAMGDTQYF.

J is TRBJ2-3 and V is TRBV30, with 12 bases lining up with TRBD1. The germline CDR1 and CDR2 sequences are GTSNPN and SVGIG (reference sequence). The CDR3 has 17 residues. V lost 0 bases, J lost 2 bases, and 6 bases stayed unmatched. The CDR3 region is CAWSVTGQGALTDTQYF. The DNA for the CDR3 is TGTGCCTGGAGTGTAACGGGACAGGGGGCTCTCACAGATACGCAGTATTTT.

This chain uses TRBV19 with TRBJ1-5; 8 nucleotides agree with TRBD1. CDR1 and CDR2 from the germline V gene are LNHDA and SQIVND (reference sequence). With V trimmed by 3 bases and J by 7 bases, 5 bases remained unmatched. This CDR3 is 14 amino acids long. The CDR3 sequence: CASSIGQGRQPQHF. In DNA, the CDR3 is TGTGCCAGTAGTATCGGACAGGGAAGGCAGCCCCAGCATTTT.

The J gene is TRBJ1-2, the V gene TRBV29-1; maybe TRBD1 (5 bases). This CDR3 is built from 15 residues. Germline lookup yields CDR1 SQVTM and CDR2 ANQGSEA. V was cut by 6 bases and J by 8 bases, with 25 bases left in between. The CDR3 coding sequence is TGCAGCGTAGAACGTACCCCAGGGATACGAGGCGGCTACACCTTC. It codes for CSVERTPGIRGGYTF.

The chain is built from TRBV7-8 and TRBJ1-6; D is unclear. The ends were cut back, 3 bases at V and 7 bases at J, with 7 bases in the middle. Germline V gene lookup returns CDR1 SGHVS and CDR2 FQNEAQ. This CDR3 is built from 13 residues. The CDR3 here is CASSLASNSPLHF. As DNA, the CDR3 is TGTGCCAGCAGCTTGGCAAGCAATTCACCCCTCCACTTT.

The genes are TRBV5-4 and TRBJ1-1; tentative D call: TRBD1 (5 bases). V lost 4 bases to trimming and J lost 3 bases, with 16 bases between them. This CDR3 is 15 amino acids long. CDR1 SGHNT and CDR2 YYREEE come from the germline V gene (reference sequence). The CDR3 nucleotides read TGTGCCAGCAGCGTTGTAAGGGGTAGTGACACTGAAGCTTTCTTT. Protein sequence: CASSVVRGSDTEAFF.

CDR3 residues: CASKRQGGSTDTQYF. The DNA for the CDR3 is TGTGCCAGCAAACGGCAGGGCGGAAGCACAGATACGCAGTATTTT. The chain links TRBV6-5 to TRBJ2-3; D is possibly TRBD1 (5 bases). Trimming removed 7 bases at V and 0 bases at J, with 14 bases between. The CDR3 length is 15 residues. CDR1 is MNHEY and CDR2 is SVGAGI in the germline V gene.

This chain connects TRBV27 to TRBJ1-5; unclear D gene. Per germline, CDR1 MNHEY and CDR2 SMNVEV (reference sequence). V was cut by 4 bases and J by 4 bases, with 8 bases left in between. CDR3 length equals 13 residues. CDR3 amino acids: CASSSTYNQPQHF. The CDR3 bases are TGTGCCAGCAGTTCCACTTATAATCAGCCCCAGCATTTT.

The chain links TRBV7-2 to TRBJ1-3; no firm D call. CDR1 SGHTA and CDR2 FQGNSA come from the germline V gene. Trimming took off 1 base at V and 0 bases at J, with 10 bases between the two ends. CDR3 length equals 16 residues. The DNA of the CDR3 is TGTGCCAGCAGCTTAGGCGGCAGAGGCTCTGGAAACACCATATATTTT. Translation gives CASSLGGRGSGNTIYF.

The chain links TRBV28 to TRBJ1-5, with TRBD1 as a possible D gene (5 bases). The CDR3 is 14 residues long. V was shortened by 1 base and J by 8 bases, with 12 bases between the two germline ends. The germline gives CDR1 MDHEN, CDR2 SYDVKM. The CDR3 region is CASSLYSGREPQHF. The CDR3 nucleotides read TGTGCCAGCAGTTTATATTCAGGGCGGGAGCCCCAGCATTTT. The full variable domain, with the rest looked up from reference TRBV28 and TRBJ1-5, is DVKVTQSSRYLVKRTGEKVFLECVQDMDHENMFWYRQDPGLGLRLIYFSYDVKMKEKGDIPEGYSVSREKKERFSLILESASTNQTSMYLCASSLYSGREPQHFGDGTRLSIL.

This sequence joins TRBV30 and TRBJ2-7; 10 bases line up with TRBD1. V shed 4 bases, J shed 2 bases, and the junction held 8 bases outside the gene matches. Germline-derived CDR1 and CDR2 are GTSNPN and SVGIG (reference sequence). CDR3 length: 15 residues. DNA of the CDR3: TGTGCCTGGACCTTGCCCGGACAGGGGGCCTACGAGCAGTACTTC. Its translation: CAWTLPGQGAYEQYF.

The V and J genes are TRBV28 and TRBJ2-7; D perhaps matches TRBD2 (5 bases). The ends were cut back, 8 bases at V and 0 bases at J, with 17 bases in the middle. This CDR3 has 15 residues. From germline, CDR1 is MDHEN and CDR2 SYDVKM. This CDR3 is CASSRPTTSSYEQYF. CDR3 nucleotide sequence: TGTGCCAGCTCGAGACCCACCACTAGCTCCTACGAGCAGTACTTC.

The sample holds a few counts of this clone. V usage is TRBV5-6 and J usage is TRBJ2-7; D call uncertain. Germline lookup yields CDR1 SGHDT and CDR2 YYEEEE. The CDR3 totals 14 residues. V gave up 0 bases and J gave up 0 bases, with 7 bases separating them. The CDR3 sequence: CASSLGRISYEQYF. CDR3 in DNA: TGTGCCAGCAGCTTGGGACGGATCTCCTACGAGCAGTACTTC.

The chain is built from TRBV5-8 and TRBJ2-2; maybe TRBD1 (5 bases). Germline loops: CDR1 SGHTS, CDR2 YDEGEE. Trimming took off 0 bases at V and 7 bases at J, with 7 bases between the two ends. The CDR3 covers 13 residues. The DNA of the CDR3 is TGTGCCAGCAGCTTGGCAGGGCGCGGGGAGCTGTTTTTT. Its protein is CASSLAGRGELFF.

CDR3: CASSPRTGRDTGELFF. In DNA form, the CDR3 reads TGTGCCAGCTCACCTCGGACGGGGCGGGACACCGGGGAGCTGTTTTTT. The chain is built from TRBV18 and TRBJ2-2; D is tentatively TRBD1 or TRBD2 (5 bases each). Trimming left V 3 bases short and J 3 bases short, with 14 bases between. This CDR3 has 16 amino acids. The V gene's germline CDR1 is KGHSH and CDR2 LQKENI.

This clone ranks as medium-sized. J is TRBJ1-2 and V is TRBV2; 10 positions agree with TRBD1. CDR1 and CDR2 from the germline V gene are SNHLY and FYNNEI. The length of the CDR3 is 15 residues. The V segment lost 6 bases and the J segment 4 bases; nucleotides outside the gene matches: 8. Written as DNA, the CDR3 is TGTGCCAGCAGCCCAGACAGGGGGCCAGGCTATGGCTACACCTTC. Residues: CASSPDRGPGYGYTF. The complete variable domain, with remaining parts taken from reference TRBV2 and TRBJ1-2, reads EPEVTQTPSHQVTQMGQEVILRCVPISNHLYFYWYRQILGQKVEFLVSFYNNEISEKSEIFDDQFSVERPDGSNFTLKIRSTKLEDSAMYFCASSPDRGPGYGYTFGSGTRLTVV.

The chain combines TRBV19 with TRBJ2-1; 9 bases fit TRBD1. This CDR3 has 14 residues. The trim removed 8 bases at V and 6 bases at J, leaving 8 bases unmatched. Germline values: CDR1 LNHDA, CDR2 SQIVND (reference sequence). CDR3: CASAGTGMGNEQFF. The CDR3 DNA follows: TGTGCCAGTGCCGGGACAGGGATGGGCAATGAGCAGTTCTTC.